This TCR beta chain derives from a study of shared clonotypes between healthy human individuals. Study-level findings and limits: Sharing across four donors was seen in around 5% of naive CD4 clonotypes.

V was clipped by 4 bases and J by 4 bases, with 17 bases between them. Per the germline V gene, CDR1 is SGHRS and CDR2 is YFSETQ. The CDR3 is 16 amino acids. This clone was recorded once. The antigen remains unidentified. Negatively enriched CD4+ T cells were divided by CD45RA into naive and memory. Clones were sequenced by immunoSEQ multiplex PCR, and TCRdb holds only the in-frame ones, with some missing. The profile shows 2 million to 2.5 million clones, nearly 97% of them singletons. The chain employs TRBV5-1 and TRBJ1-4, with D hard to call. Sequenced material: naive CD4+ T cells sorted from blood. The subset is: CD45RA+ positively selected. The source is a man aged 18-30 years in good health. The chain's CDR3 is CASSNSIDTGNEKLFF. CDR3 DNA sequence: TGCGCCAGCAGCAACTCTATCGACACGGGTAATGAAAAACTGTTTTTT.